The source of this T cell receptor beta chain is a study of T cells expressing NK-cell markers. Study outcomes and limitations: Dominant NKG2C+ clonotypes in five to seven donors made up roughly 1.0-7.0% of CD8+ T cells.

TCRdb reanalyzed the 5' RACE reads, giving one entry per CDR3 protein sequence and no DNA. The sample includes hundreds of thousands of distinct CDR3 sequences. CDR1 and CDR2 from the germline V gene are SEHNR and FQNEAQ (reference sequence). The CDR3 totals 12 residues. On this clonotype itself: Its specificity is not known.

The chain carries TRBV7-9 and TRBJ2-1. The sequenced sample consisted of blood T cells: a sorted CD56 or NKG2C T cell subset, CD4+ or CD8+ T cells, or bulk PBMC T cells (not recorded which). This sequence originates from a man aged 18-75 years in good health. This CDR3 reads CASSLTNNEQFF.